This T cell receptor (beta chain) was retrieved from a study of T cell responses to AZD1222 COVID-19 vaccine. Between the trimmed V and J ends, which lost 0 bases and 7 bases, there was a span of 13 bases. This CDR3 comprises 14 residues. Germline CDR1 is LGHNA and CDR2 is YSLEER. Second doses that came at about 4 or about 12 weeks were put together. Notes on this clone: Its antigen is as yet unknown.

Measured with immunoSEQ multiplex PCR; TCRdb has only the in-frame clones, and not every one. The table records some 100,000 clones, around 87% of them present only once. Whole-study results and caveats: Among AZD1222 vaccinees, only five to seven were seropositive at baseline. The span of vaccine-associated CD4 TCRs extended across spike, with dominance at 160-218 and 743-854. Spike-specific TCR breadth and depth were elevated following two AZD1222 doses.

This chain joins TRBV4-3 and TRBJ2-7; maybe TRBD2 (6 bases). The receptor was derived from an adult who received the AZD1222 COVID-19 vaccine. Here the sequenced sample was peripheral blood, taken 28 days after the second AZD1222 dose. The CDR3 coding sequence is TGCGCCAGCAGCCAAGAGGAGGGACGGAGGGAGCAGTACTTC. Amino acids: CASSQEEGRREQYF.